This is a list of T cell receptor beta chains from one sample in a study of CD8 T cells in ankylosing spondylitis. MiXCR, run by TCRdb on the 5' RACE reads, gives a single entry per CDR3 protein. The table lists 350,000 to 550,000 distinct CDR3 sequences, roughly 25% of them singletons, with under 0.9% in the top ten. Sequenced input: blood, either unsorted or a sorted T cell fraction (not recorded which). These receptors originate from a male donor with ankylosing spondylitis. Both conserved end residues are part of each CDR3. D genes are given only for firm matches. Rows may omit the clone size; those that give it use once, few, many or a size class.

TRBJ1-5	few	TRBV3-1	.	TGTGCCAGCAGCCAAGGAGGAGCAGGGGACTTATTCAATCAGCCCCAGCATTTT	CASSQGGAGDLFNQPQHF
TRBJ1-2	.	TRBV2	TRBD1	TGTGCCAGCAGAGATATAACAGGGGGAGTCTATGGCTACACCTTC	CASRDITGGVYGYTF
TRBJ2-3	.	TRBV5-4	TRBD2	TGTGCCAGCAGCGCCGAGGGCGGGAGGGTGGATACGCAGTATTTT	CASSAEGGRVDTQYF
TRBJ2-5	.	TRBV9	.	TGTGCCAGCAGGGCGGGGACCCAAGAGACCCAGTACTTC	CASRAGTQETQYF
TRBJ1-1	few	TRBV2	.	TGTGCCAGCACGAGTTTTTCCGTAAGGGCTAGAAAGACTGAAGCTTTCTTT	CASTSFSVRARKTEAFF
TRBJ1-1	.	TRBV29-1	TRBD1	TGCAGCATAGCCCGGACAGGGAACCCTGAAGCTTTCTTT	CSIARTGNPEAFF
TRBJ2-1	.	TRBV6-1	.	TGTGCCAGCAGTGAAGGTAGGAGCGGGCCTAGAAAGGGCGATGAGCAGTTCTTC	CASSEGRSGPRKGDEQFF
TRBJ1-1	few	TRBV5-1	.	TGCGCCAGCAGCCCGCCCGGGAGGGACACTGAAGCTTTCTTT	CASSPPGRDTEAFF
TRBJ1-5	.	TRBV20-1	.	TGCAGTGCTAGAGATTTGACAAGACCTAGCAATCAGCCCCAGCATTTT	CSARDLTRPSNQPQHF
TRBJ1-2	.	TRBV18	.	TGTGCCAGCTCACCACCGGTGCCACATACTGGCTACACCTTC	CASSPPVPHTGYTF
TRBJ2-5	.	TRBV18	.	TGTGCCAGCTCACCAACTTCGGGGACAAAAGAGACCCAGTACTTC	CASSPTSGTKETQYF
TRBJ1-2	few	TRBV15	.	TGTGCCACCAGCAGAGATGACAGATCCTTTGGGCTTCCGTATGGCTACACCTTC	CATSRDDRSFGLPYGYTF
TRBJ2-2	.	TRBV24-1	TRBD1	TGTGCCACCAGTGATCCTACCTCTGGACAGGGTCGGGCCCTTTTCACCGGGGAGCTGTTTTTT	CATSDPTSGQGRALFTGELFF
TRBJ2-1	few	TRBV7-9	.	TGTGCCAGCTCGCCGTGGGTAAGGGGATTC	CASSPWVRGF
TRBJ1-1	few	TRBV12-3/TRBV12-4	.	TGTGCCAGCATAATTACACAGCTGAACACTGAAGCTTTCTTT	CASIITQLNTEAFF
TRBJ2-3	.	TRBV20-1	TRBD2	TGCAGTGCAAAGAGCGGGAGTGCAGATACGCAGTATTTT	CSAKSGSADTQYF
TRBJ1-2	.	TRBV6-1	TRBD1	TGTGCCAGCAGTCGAATACCGGCCGACAGGGGCGGCGGCTACACCTTC	CASSRIPADRGGGYTF
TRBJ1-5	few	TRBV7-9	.	TGTGCCAGCAGCTTAGTCGGGGAAGGCGGCAATCAGCCCCAGCATTTT	CASSLVGEGGNQPQHF
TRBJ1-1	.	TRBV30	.	TGTGCCTGGAGTGTAGTTACAGAAGCTTTCTTT	CAWSVVTEAFF
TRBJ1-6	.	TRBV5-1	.	TGCGCCAGCAGCTGGGACACCAGCTCCTATAATTCACCCCTCCACTTT	CASSWDTSSYNSPLHF
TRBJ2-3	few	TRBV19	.	TGTGCCAGTAGTATGACCGGACCGCAGACAGATACGCAGTATTTT	CASSMTGPQTDTQYF
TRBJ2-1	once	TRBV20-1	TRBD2	TGCAGTGGCCTCCGGGCGGGAGCGCGGTACAATGAGCAGTTCTTC	CSGLRAGARYNEQFF
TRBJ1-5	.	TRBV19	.	TGTGCCAGTAGTCGAGGGGGTGTGAGCAATCAGCCCCAGCATTTT	CASSRGGVSNQPQHF
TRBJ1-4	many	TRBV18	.	TGTGCCAGCTCACGATCCGAACAAACAGGGAATAACAATGAAAAACTGTTTTTT	CASSRSEQTGNNNEKLFF
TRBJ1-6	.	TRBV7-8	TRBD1	TGTGCCAGCAGCTTGACGGGACAGACCTCACCCCTCCACTTT	CASSLTGQTSPLHF
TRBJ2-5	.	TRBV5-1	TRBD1	TGCGCCAGCAGCTTCGGGACAGGCCAAGAGACCCAGTACTTC	CASSFGTGQETQYF
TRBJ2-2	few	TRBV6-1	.	TGTGCCAGCAGCGGACAGTCGAACACCGGGGAGCTGTTTTTT	CASSGQSNTGELFF
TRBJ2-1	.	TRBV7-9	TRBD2	TGTGCCAGCAGCCGGACAATTAGCGGGAGGGGCAATGAGCAGTTCTTC	CASSRTISGRGNEQFF
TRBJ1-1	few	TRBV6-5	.	TGTGCCAGCAGTTACTCGTTCGGCGGGGAGGGTAACACTGAAGCTTTCTTT	CASSYSFGGEGNTEAFF
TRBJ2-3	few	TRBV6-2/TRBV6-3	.	TGTGCCAGTCGTAAAGATACGCAGTATTTT	CASRKDTQYF
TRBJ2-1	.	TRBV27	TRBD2	TGTGCCAGCAGTTCGCGCCTAGCGGGAGCTCGGAATGAGCAGTTCTTC	CASSSRLAGARNEQFF
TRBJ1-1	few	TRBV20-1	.	TGCAGTGCTTTCAATCCCGCGGAGCGGGCTTTCTTT	CSAFNPAERAFF
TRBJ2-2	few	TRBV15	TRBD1	TGTGCCACCAGCGAGGGACAGACGAACACCGGGGAGCTGTTTTTT	CATSEGQTNTGELFF
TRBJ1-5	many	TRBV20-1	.	TGCAGTGCTAGAGGGGGCGAGAATAGCAATCAGCCCCAGCATTTT	CSARGGENSNQPQHF
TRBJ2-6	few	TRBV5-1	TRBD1	TGCGCCACTGGGACAGGCTATTCTGGGGCCAACGTCCTGACTTTC	CATGTGYSGANVLTF
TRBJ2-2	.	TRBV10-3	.	TGTGCCATCAGCCCTGGGGGAGCCACCGGGGAGCTGTTTTTT	CAISPGGATGELFF
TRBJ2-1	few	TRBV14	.	TGTGCCAGCAGCCAAGATCGAGGTTCTCACTACAATGAGCAGTTCTTC	CASSQDRGSHYNEQFF
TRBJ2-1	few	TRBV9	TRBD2	TGTGCCAGCAGCACCCAACTAGCGGACAATGAGCAGTTCTTC	CASSTQLADNEQFF
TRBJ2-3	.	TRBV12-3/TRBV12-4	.	TGTGCCAGCAGTTTACCTAGCGGCACAGATACGCAGTATTTT	CASSLPSGTDTQYF
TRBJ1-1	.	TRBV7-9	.	TGTGCCAGCAGCTTAGGACAAATAGTGAACACTGAAGCTTTCTTT	CASSLGQIVNTEAFF
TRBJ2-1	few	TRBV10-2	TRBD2	TGCGCCAGCAGTGGCCCTAGCGGGAGTTCGAATGAGCAGTTCTTC	CASSGPSGSSNEQFF
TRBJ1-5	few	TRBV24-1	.	TGTGCCACCAGTGAGCCTGGACGTACAGGGAATCAGCCCCAGCATTTT	CATSEPGRTGNQPQHF
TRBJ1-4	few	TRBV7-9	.	TGTGCCAGCAGCTTACATCCAGGGGAAAAACTGTTTTTT	CASSLHPGEKLFF
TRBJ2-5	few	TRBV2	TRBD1	TGTGCCAGCAAAAGGAACCCAGGGGGCCAAGAGACCCAGTACTTC	CASKRNPGGQETQYF
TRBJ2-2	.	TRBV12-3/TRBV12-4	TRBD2	TGTGCCAGCAGTTTTTCACTAGCGGGTTCCGGGGAGCTGTTTTTT	CASSFSLAGSGELFF
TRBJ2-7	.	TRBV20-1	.	TGCAGTGCCACAGGGTTGGCGCAGTACTTC	CSATGLAQYF
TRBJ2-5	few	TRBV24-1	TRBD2	TGTGCCACCAGTGATCCAGGACTAGCGGGGGAAGAGACCCAGTACTTC	CATSDPGLAGEETQYF
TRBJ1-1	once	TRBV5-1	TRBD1	TGCGCCAGCAGCTTAAACCCACAGGGGAGGAAGACTGAAGCTTTCTTT	CASSLNPQGRKTEAFF
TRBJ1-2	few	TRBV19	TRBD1	TGTGCCAGTAGTATGGACAGGGACTTCTATGGCTACACCTTC	CASSMDRDFYGYTF